This TCR beta chain was profiled in a study of cytomegalovirus exposure and HLA in healthy donors. Study information: One earlier analysis, a look at approximately 180 million T cells, found about 110 million unique TCR beta sequences. Study results and caveats: For most TCR beta V segments, an earlier analysis put the productive rate at about 87% or about 30% of the time. Sequencing probably produced one cluster of sequence variants that were highly shared. Beyond CMV serostatus, there was no information to go on about immune exposure.

Amplification used 60 Vbeta primers and 13 Jbeta primers. Sequencing was performed with immunoSEQ multiplex PCR; in TCRdb, only in-frame clones are kept and a portion is missing. Of some 96,000 clones listed, 50% to 80% are singletons. The ends lost 3 bases at V and 3 bases at J; junction bases unmatched: 7. CDR3 length: 16 amino acids. The germline gives CDR1 SGHDT, CDR2 YYEEEE. The table lists this clone with a count of one. Its antigen is not known. The V gene is TRBV5-6, the J gene TRBJ2-2; the match to TRBD1 covers 8 bases. The sample taken for sequencing was PBMCs. This receptor was obtained from a man in his sixties in good health and CMV-seronegative. CDR3 in amino acids: CASSWTGMEDTGELFF. Here the CDR3 DNA reads TGTGCCAGCAGCTGGACAGGGATGGAGGACACCGGGGAGCTGTTTTTT.